This T cell receptor (beta chain) came from a study of T cells in Graves' hyperthyroidism and ophthalmopathy. This clonotype was detected once. Its specificity is not known. Points from the study as a whole: Ophthalmopathy could be told apart from stable hyperthyroidism with a 13 V-J model. For ophthalmopathy, model prediction preceded onset by a median roughly 6.5 months. Among clonotypes expanded in thyroid above 0.001, most were also found in blood.

Amplification of TCR beta CDR3 regions used RNA as the template. With the HTBI primer set, the TCR CDR3 went through a first round of RT-PCR. TCRdb ran MiXCR on the multiplex PCR reads and lists one entry per CDR3 protein. The data contain about 410,000 distinct CDR3 sequences, 13% to 15% of them singletons. Sequencing used blood. The source of this sequence is a woman aged 30 to 39 with Graves' ophthalmopathy.

The CDR3 here is CSAREEVDGGYTF. The CDR3 nucleotides are TGCAGTGCCCGAGAGGAGGTGGACGGCGGCTACACCTTC. The chain employs TRBV20-1 and TRBJ1-2; D not certain. This CDR3 is built from 13 residues. V shed 6 bases and J shed 8 bases, with 19 bases lying between them. The V gene's germline CDR1 is DFQATT and CDR2 SNEGSKA (reference sequence).